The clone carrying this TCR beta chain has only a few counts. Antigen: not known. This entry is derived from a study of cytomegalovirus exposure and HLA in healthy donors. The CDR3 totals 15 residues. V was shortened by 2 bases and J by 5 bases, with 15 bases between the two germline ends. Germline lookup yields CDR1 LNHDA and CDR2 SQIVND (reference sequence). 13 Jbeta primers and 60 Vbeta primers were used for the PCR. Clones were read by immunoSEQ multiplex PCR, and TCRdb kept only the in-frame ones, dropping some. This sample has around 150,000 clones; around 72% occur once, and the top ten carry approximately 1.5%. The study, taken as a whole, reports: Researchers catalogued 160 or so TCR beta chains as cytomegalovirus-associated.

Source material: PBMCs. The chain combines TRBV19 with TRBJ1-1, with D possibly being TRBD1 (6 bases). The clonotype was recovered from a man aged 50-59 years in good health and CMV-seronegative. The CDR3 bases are TGTGCCAGTAGTATAATGGGGGCGCTAGGGACTGAAGCTTTCTTT. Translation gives CASSIMGALGTEAFF. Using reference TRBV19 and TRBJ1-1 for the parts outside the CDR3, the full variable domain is DGGITQSPKYLFRKEGQNVTLSCEQNLNHDAMYWYRQDPGQGLRLIYYSQIVNDFQKGDIAEGYSVSREKKESFPLTVTSAQKNPTAFYLCASSIMGALGTEAFFGQGTRLTVV.